Following are 22 T cell receptor beta chains from one sample sequenced in a study of blood T cells in healthy people across ages. Then a second PCR, running roughly 7 to 11 cycles, was carried out with a sample-barcoded 5' primer and a J-beta primer mix. TCRdb reprocessed the 5' RACE reads with MiXCR, giving one entry per CDR3 protein. Of about 670,000 distinct CDR3 sequences in the sample, roughly half were seen once. The sample taken for sequencing was blood. Receptors originate from a woman older than 75 in good health.

The V call is TRBV5-6, the J call TRBJ1-2, with D unclear. Germline CDR1 is SGHDT and CDR2 is YYEEEE. The V end lost 1 base, the J end lost 4 bases, and 14 bases lay between the germline ends. The CDR3 is 15 residues long. DNA for the CDR3: TGTGCCAGCAGCTTGTTAGCAGACCCTTTCTATGGCTACACCTTC. Residues: CASSLLADPFYGYTF.

The chain has TRBV29-1 and TRBJ1-1; possible D gene TRBD1, 6 bases. Trimming shortened V by 3 bases and J by 8 bases, and 10 bases separated the two germline ends. This CDR3 has 11 amino acids. Germline loops: CDR1 SQVTM, CDR2 ANQGSEA. In DNA form, the CDR3 reads TGCAGCGTTGATCACGGACAGGAAGCTTTCTTT. This translates into CSVDHGQEAFF. The variable domain in full, with the rest retrieved from reference TRBV29-1 and TRBJ1-1, is SAVISQKPSRDICQRGTSLTIQCQVDSQVTMMFWYRQQPGQSLTLIATANQGSEATYESGFVIDKFPISRPNLTFSTLTVSNMSPEDSSIYLCSVDHGQEAFFGQGTRLTVV.

At least ten counts were recorded for this clonotype. The CDR3, as DNA: TGTGCCAGCAGCGTAGGGGCTAGCGGGGGCCCTTTGTACCAAGAGACCCAGTACTTC. Its translation is CASSVGASGGPLYQETQYF. The V gene is TRBV9, the J gene TRBJ2-5, with 10 bases aligning to TRBD2. Losses at the gene ends were 0 bases for V and 0 bases for J; bases not matched to a gene: 11. Germline CDR1 reads SGDLS; CDR2 reads YYNGEE. The CDR3 sequence is 19 residues long. The full variable domain, rest sourced from reference TRBV9 and TRBJ2-5, is DSGVTQTPKHLITATGQRVTLRCSPRSGDLSVYWYQQSLDQGLQFLIQYYNGEERAKGNILERFSAQQFPDLHSELNLSSLELGDSALYFCASSVGASGGPLYQETQYFGPGTRLLVL.

This clonotype has ten or more counts. CDR3 sequence: CASTFRPTDYNEQFF. In nucleotides, the CDR3 is TGTGCCAGCACATTCCGTCCCACCGACTACAATGAGCAGTTCTTC. V gene TRBV12-3 or TRBV12-4 combines with J gene TRBJ2-1; D is unresolved. CDR3 length: 15 residues. Trimming took off 7 bases at V and 3 bases at J, with 16 bases between the two ends.

The chain couples TRBV28 to TRBJ1-6, with no clear D. V shed 4 bases and J shed 7 bases, with 11 bases lying between them. Germline CDR1 and CDR2: MDHEN and SYDVKM. This CDR3 region has 14 residues. CDR3 sequence: CASSWNSLNSPLHF. The CDR3 region has the DNA TGTGCCAGCAGTTGGAACAGTCTCAATTCACCCCTCCACTTT.

This clonotype came up many times. This chain connects TRBV20-1 to TRBJ2-3; D may be TRBD2 (5 bases). Germline CDR1 reads DFQATT; CDR2 reads SNEGSKA (reference sequence). This CDR3 region has 13 residues. Trimming removed 4 bases from V and 0 bases from J, with 8 bases in between. This chain's CDR3 is CSATGSSTDTQYF. As DNA, the CDR3 is TGCAGTGCTACGGGAAGTAGCACAGATACGCAGTATTTT.

The rearrangement links TRBV5-5 to TRBJ2-3; 7 bases line up with TRBD1. V lost 4 bases, J lost 2 bases, and 10 bases stayed unmatched. The CDR3 covers 16 residues. Germline CDR1 SGHKS, CDR2 YYEKEE (reference sequence). CDR3 region: CASSRGQPLTTDTQYF. CDR3 bases: TGTGCCAGCAGCAGGGGACAGCCACTCACCACAGATACGCAGTATTTT.

The chain carries TRBV20-1 and TRBJ2-5; a possible D gene is TRBD2 (6 bases). The V and J ends lost 5 bases and 1 base respectively, with 11 bases between them. The CDR3 has 13 amino acids. CDR1 and CDR2 from the germline V gene are DFQATT and SNEGSKA (reference sequence). In DNA, the CDR3 is TGCAGTGCTGATGGGCGGGGCCAAGAGACCCAGTACTTC. Its translation is CSADGRGQETQYF.

This rearrangement joins TRBV11-2 to TRBJ2-3; no reliable D call. The germline V and J ends were trimmed by 3 bases and 5 bases, with 15 bases remaining between them. This CDR3 has 15 residues. In germline, CDR1 is SGHAT, CDR2 FQNNGV. The CDR3 DNA sequence: TGTGCCAGCAGCTTGAGTGCTCGTTTCTTAGATACGCAGTATTTT. It is translated as CASSLSARFLDTQYF.

Of note for this clonotype: A clone one base away is much larger, so this may be a read error. The limits of the CDR3 on the DNA are not certain, so only TCRdb's listed CDR3 is given. The CDR3: CASNKKWWGPGSEDTQYF. The chain joins TRBV21-1 to TRBJ2-3; the table's D gene call, TRBD1, was not cross checked with the DNA. TRBV21-1 is flagged as a pseudogene. From its first to its last residue, the CDR3 has 18 amino acids.

This clonotype was seen at least ten times. The chain couples TRBV27 to TRBJ2-5; 7 positions agree with TRBD2. Germline trimming cut 4 bases from V and 5 bases from J; bases unmatched to any gene: 7. CDR1 MNHEY and CDR2 SMNVEV come from the germline V gene (reference sequence). The CDR3 sequence is 14 residues long. As DNA, the CDR3 is TGTGCCAGCAGTTCCGCGGGAGTAGGGGAGACCCAGTACTTC. Translated, it gives CASSSAGVGETQYF.

Comments on this clonotype: This clone may be a read error of a much larger clone one base away. V and J are TRBV7-8 and TRBJ2-5; 8 nucleotides align to TRBD2. Germline V CDR1 and CDR2: SGHVS, FQNEAQ. This CDR3 contains 16 residues. The CDR3 sequence: CASSPPRGGYQGTQYF. CDR3 nucleotide sequence: TGTGCCAGCAGCCCCCCCCGGGGGGGGTATCAAGGGACCCAGTACTTC.

The chain links TRBV29-1 to TRBJ1-5; the match to TRBD1 covers 8 bases. V shed 7 bases, J shed 3 bases, and the junction held 5 bases outside the gene matches. Per germline, CDR1 SQVTM and CDR2 ANQGSEA. The CDR3 covers 13 residues. CDR3 sequence reads: CSAWTGTNQPQHF. CDR3 bases: TGCAGCGCCTGGACAGGGACCAATCAGCCCCAGCATTTT. The full variable domain, completed using reference TRBV29-1 and TRBJ1-5, is SAVISQKPSRDICQRGTSLTIQCQVDSQVTMMFWYRQQPGQSLTLIATANQGSEATYESGFVIDKFPISRPNLTFSTLTVSNMSPEDSSIYLCSAWTGTNQPQHFGDGTRLSIL.

This chain links TRBV6-4 with TRBJ2-1; 10 bases are a match to TRBD2. The CDR3 runs to 15 residues. In germline, CDR1 is MRHNA, CDR2 SNTAGT. The ends lost 7 bases at V and 5 bases at J; junction bases unmatched: 8. The CDR3 nucleotides read TGTGCCAGCAAAAAACTAGCGGGAAGTAACAATGAGCAGTTCTTC. This encodes CASKKLAGSNNEQFF.

With regard to this clonotype: This may stem from a read error, because a much larger clone lies one nucleotide away. V and J are TRBV28 and TRBJ2-1; 10 bases line up with TRBD1. Germline V gives CDR1 MDHEN, CDR2 SYDVKM. V shed 4 bases and J 6 bases; nucleotides not matched to a gene: 6. The CDR3 is 15 amino acids. The CDR3 sequence: CASSSYRDRGNEQFF. The CDR3 DNA reads TGTGCCAGCAGTTCTTACCGGGACAGGGGCAATGAGCAGTTCTTC.

To note about this clonotype: Given a much more abundant clone one base away, this may be a read error. This chain links TRBV18 with TRBJ2-1; perhaps TRBD1 as D (6 bases). Germline V gives CDR1 KGHSH, CDR2 LQKENI. The V end lost 6 bases, the J end lost 6 bases, and 18 bases lay between the germline ends. The CDR3 has 15 amino acids. CDR3 DNA: TGTGCCAGCTCCCCTTGGCAGGGGACGAGCAATGAGCAGTTCTTC. Translation: CASSPWQGTSNEQFF.

To note about this clonotype: This may be a read error: a much more frequent sequence differs by one nucleotide. V and J are TRBV4-2 and TRBJ2-1; the D gene could be TRBD1 or TRBD2 (5 bases each). V dropped 8 bases and J dropped 15 bases, with 32 bases sitting between them. The CDR3 is made up of 16 amino acids. Germline V gene data show CDR1 as LGHNA and CDR2 as YNFKEQ. CDR3: CASEPPRGGFGLEPFF. CDR3 nucleotides: TGTGCCAGCGAGCCCCCTCGGGGCGGTTTCGGGCTAGAACCGTTCTTC.

J is TRBJ2-1 and V is TRBV4-2; weak D call: TRBD1 (6 bases). The CDR3 covers 17 residues. Germline V gene data show CDR1 as LGHNA and CDR2 as YNFKEQ. V lost 0 bases and J lost 6, with 18 bases in between. DNA for the CDR3: TGTGCCAGCAGCCAAGATGTGGGGGCCGCAAAGACCAATGAGCAGTTCTTC. Translating it yields CASSQDVGAAKTNEQFF.

In this sample, this clonotype turned up once. The gene calls are TRBV4-3 and TRBJ2-1; TRBD1 or TRBD2 may be the D gene (5 bases each). Germline V gives CDR1 LGHNA, CDR2 YSLEER. With 0 bases removed from V and 12 bases from J, the gap between germline ends came to 21 bases. This CDR3 region has 16 residues. The CDR3 DNA follows: TGCGCCAGCAGCCAAGACGTAGGGACGGATGGGCTCGGGCAGTTCTTC. This gives the protein CASSQDVGTDGLGQFF.

V and J are TRBV27 and TRBJ2-4, with a weak D call TRBD2 (5 bases). The J call is doubtful: the DNA matches TRBJ2-7 better. Germline V gives CDR1 MNHEY, CDR2 SMNVEV (reference sequence). The CDR3 runs to 15 residues. For the CDR3, the DNA is TGTGCCAGCAGTCCCGATGGGAGTCCCGGCTACGAGCAGTACTTC. Translating it yields CASSPDGSPGYEQYF.

The V call is TRBV20-1, the J call TRBJ2-7, with D possibly being TRBD2 (6 bases). This CDR3 has 15 residues. Per the germline V gene, CDR1 is DFQATT and CDR2 is SNEGSKA (reference sequence). V lost 0 bases to trimming and J lost 4 bases, with 16 bases between them. This CDR3 is CSARDLGREVYEQYF. The CDR3, as DNA: TGCAGTGCTAGAGATCTGGGCAGGGAGGTATACGAGCAGTACTTC.

The sample holds a few counts of this clonotype. The gene calls are TRBV20-1 and TRBJ2-3; no firm D call. V was shortened by 3 bases and J by 2 bases, with 18 bases between the two germline ends. The germline V gene encodes CDR1 DFQATT and CDR2 SNEGSKA (reference sequence). The CDR3 is made up of 16 amino acids. CDR3 in DNA: TGCAGTGCTAGCGCAGTCTCGATTCCTATCACAGATACGCAGTATTTT. This sequence encodes CSASAVSIPITDTQYF.